This TCR beta chain was documented in a study of T cell repertoires in cytomegalovirus infection. Findings of the study overall: Cumulative public TCR beta family frequency identified CMV carriers with the relevant HLA.

TCRdb reanalysed the reads using MiXCR and keeps one entry per CDR3 protein. This table holds fewer than 650,000 distinct CDR3 sequences, roughly 42% found once. Comments on this clonotype: No antigen is known for it.

Trimming removed 5 bases from V and 4 bases from J, with 18 bases in between. The CDR3 has 16 amino acids. Germline V gene sequence: CDR1 SGHTA, CDR2 FQGNSA. V is TRBV7-2 and J is TRBJ2-1, with D possibly matching TRBD1 (7 bases). The TCR originated in a human donor in good health (CMV status not recorded). Some clones in this sample may be carry-over from other donors' samples. The sample in question was cultured PBMCs, obtained from culture after CMV antigen stimulation. In nucleotides, the CDR3 is TGTGCCAGCAGCCCCTCGGTGCCAGGGGGGTACAATGAGCAGTTCTTC. Its translation is CASSPSVPGGYNEQFF.